The 16 T cell receptor beta chains in this list originate from one sample, sequenced in a study of T cells in Graves' hyperthyroidism and ophthalmopathy. Using RNA transcripts as the source, TCR beta CDR3 regions were amplified. The TCR CDR3 first-round RT-PCR relied on the HTBI primer set. Each CDR3 protein gets one entry after TCRdb re-called the multiplex PCR reads with MiXCR. The profile shows 600,000 or so distinct CDR3 sequences, 46% of them singletons. Material: peripheral blood or thyroid tissue (not recorded which). The receptors shown here come from a woman in her late teens or twenties with Graves' hyperthyroidism.

This clonotype was observed at least ten times. Germline is not matched at one junction end, which may reflect a read error. This chain joins TRBV10-3 and TRBJ1-6; no clear D. Looked up from germline, CDR1 is ENHRY and CDR2 is SYGVKD. The CDR3 is made up of 13 amino acids. This CDR3 is CASSEMGNSPLHF. The CDR3 DNA reads TGTGCCAGCAGTGAGATGGGGAATTCACCCCTCCACTTT.

This clonotype was counted between two and nine times. The chain is built from TRBV5-1 and TRBJ2-7; 8 bases agree with TRBD1. Germline V gene data show CDR1 as SGHRS and CDR2 as YFSETQ. V shed 4 bases, J shed 3 bases, and the junction held 6 bases outside the gene matches. The CDR3 is 14 residues long. CDR3 sequence (DNA): TGCGCCAGCAGCCCGAGACAGGGGCGCTACGAGCAGTACTTC. As protein: CASSPRQGRYEQYF.

CDR3 nucleotides: TGTGCCAGCCGGGACTATACCGACGAGCAGTACTTC. Its translation is CASRDYTDEQYF. The chain has TRBV10-3 and TRBJ2-7; TRBD2 agrees at 7 bases. J gave up 5 bases and V 10 bases, and 8 bases lay outside the gene matches. The CDR3 has 12 residues. Per the germline V gene, CDR1 is ENHRY and CDR2 is SYGVKD.

The chain couples TRBV29-1 to TRBJ1-2, with TRBD1 matching 9 bases. Germline loops: CDR1 SQVTM, CDR2 ANQGSEA. V lost 6 bases to trimming and J lost 7 bases; unmatched junction nucleotides: 3. This CDR3 comprises 11 residues. CDR3 in DNA: TGCAGCGTACAGGGGGCTGGTGGCTACACCTTC. This translates into CSVQGAGGYTF.

This clonotype was picked up many times. The chain couples TRBV15 to TRBJ1-6; D possibly corresponds to TRBD1 (6 bases). V lost 3 bases and J lost 4, with 7 bases in between. From germline, CDR1 is LNHNV and CDR2 YYDKDF (reference sequence). CDR3 length equals 14 residues. The DNA for the CDR3 is TGTGCCACCAGCAGGGACAGATATAATTCACCCCTCCACTTT. Translation: CATSRDRYNSPLHF.

This clonotype was observed a handful of times. This rearrangement joins TRBV5-1 to TRBJ1-2; D unclear. Deletions cut 4 bases from V and 8 bases from J, with 21 bases between. CDR3 length: 15 amino acids. Germline CDR1 is SGHRS and CDR2 is YFSETQ. The DNA of the CDR3 is TGCGCCAGCAGCCTGGAACTGCCTCGGGCTGAAGGCTACACCTTC. Its protein product is CASSLELPRAEGYTF.

The chain uses TRBV20-1 and TRBJ1-5, with TRBD1 identical over 10 bases. Trimming cost V 2 bases and J 3 bases; bases outside gene matches: 7. The CDR3 consists of 16 residues. In germline, CDR1 is DFQATT, CDR2 SNEGSKA (reference sequence). In nucleotides, the CDR3 is TGCAGTGCTAGACCCCCCGGGACAGGGGTCAATCAGCCCCAGCATTTT. It specifies CSARPPGTGVNQPQHF.

The J gene is TRBJ2-5, the V gene TRBV5-1, with TRBD2 identical over 11 bases. V shed 0 bases, J shed 5 bases, and the junction held 6 bases outside the gene matches. Per germline, CDR1 SGHRS and CDR2 YFSETQ. The CDR3 loop spans 16 amino acids. The CDR3, as DNA: TGCGCCAGCAGCTTGGCGCCTAGCGGGAGGAGTGAGACCCAGTACTTC. Protein product: CASSLAPSGRSETQYF.

The chain joins TRBV2 to TRBJ1-2; D unresolved. Trimming left V 5 bases short and J 6 bases short, with 19 bases between. Germline assignment: CDR1 SNHLY and CDR2 FYNNEI. The CDR3 extends over 15 amino acids. DNA for the CDR3: TGTGCCAGCAGTACGGACGGGATCATTCCCAATGGCTACACCTTC. Protein: CASSTDGIIPNGYTF.

The chain combines TRBV7-6 with TRBJ1-2; the D is unclear. CDR1 SGHVS and CDR2 FNYEAQ come from the germline V gene. CDR3 length: 12 amino acids. Trimming removed 1 base at V and 8 bases at J, with 8 bases between. CDR3 loop: CASSLGWEGYTF. DNA of the CDR3: TGTGCCAGCAGCTTAGGGTGGGAGGGCTACACCTTC.

The chain couples TRBV20-1 to TRBJ2-5; the D gene could be TRBD1 or TRBD2 (5 bases each). CDR1 is DFQATT and CDR2 is SNEGSKA in the germline V gene (reference sequence). The ends were cut back, 5 bases at V and 3 bases at J, with 13 bases in the middle. The CDR3 extends over 13 amino acids. CDR3 in amino acids: CSAGVGDEETQYF. DNA of the CDR3: TGCAGTGCTGGGGTTGGGGACGAAGAGACCCAGTACTTC.

The V gene is TRBV2, the J gene TRBJ1-1; possibly TRBD1 for D (5 bases). The CDR3 extends over 14 amino acids. Germline V gene sequence: CDR1 SNHLY, CDR2 FYNNEI. V was trimmed by 5 bases and J by 6 bases, leaving 16 bases between them. For the CDR3, the DNA is TGTGCCAGCAGTTTTTCAGGGCCGAGGGCTGAAGCTTTCTTT. Translation: CASSFSGPRAEAFF.

The chain joins TRBV29-1 to TRBJ1-2, with 7 bases aligning to TRBD1. J was trimmed by 8 bases and V by 7 bases; bases with no gene match: 4. CDR3 size: 10 residues. Germline V gene lookup returns CDR1 SQVTM and CDR2 ANQGSEA. CDR3 sequence (DNA): TGCAGCGGGCAGACAGGGGGCTACACCTTC. It specifies CSGQTGGYTF.

This clonotype is a singleton in its sample. A much larger clone is a single base away; this may be a read error. The V and J genes are TRBV7-9 and TRBJ2-5; 7 bases fit TRBD1. The assigned J gene may be wrong: the sequence end matches TRBJ2-7 better. The CDR3 sequence is 13 residues long. CDR1 and CDR2 from the germline V gene are SEHNR and FQNEAQ (reference sequence). The CDR3 loop is CASRPGTDYEQYF. The CDR3 bases are TGTGCCAGCAGGCCCGGGACAGACTACGAGCAGTACTTC.

The table lists this clonotype with a few counts. CDR3 sequence: CSASDYLAAYEQYF. The DNA of the CDR3 is TGCAGTGCTAGCGACTACTTAGCGGCCTACGAGCAGTACTTC. The genes are TRBV20-1 and TRBJ2-7, with D possibly TRBD2 on 6 matching bases. The germline V gene encodes CDR1 DFQATT and CDR2 SNEGSKA (reference sequence). This CDR3 has 14 residues. V was trimmed by 3 bases and J by 2 bases, leaving 14 bases between them.

Worth noting for this clonotype: One end of the junction varies from germline; a read error may be responsible. The V gene is TRBV15, the J gene TRBJ2-7; D possibly corresponds to TRBD1 (6 bases). The CDR3 contains 14 residues. Germline CDR1 and CDR2: LNHNV and YYDKDF (reference sequence). The CDR3 sequence is CATSREAGDYEQYF. The CDR3 DNA sequence: TGTGCCACCAGCCGAGAGGCAGGGGACTACGAGCAGTACTTC.